This passage covers 14 T cell receptor beta chains from one sample sequenced in a study of blood T cell repertoires in COVID-19. Sequencing used immunoSEQ multiplex PCR; TCRdb keeps in-frame clones, though not all of them. The sample lists fewer than 350,000 clones, 75% to 90% occurring once. The sample consisted of peripheral blood. Every receptor here comes from a woman aged 30 to 39 who had recovered from COVID-19.

V is TRBV14 and J is TRBJ2-1; TRBD2 aligns across 7 bases. CDR3 length equals 15 residues. V gave up 6 bases and J gave up 9 bases; unmatched junction bases: 14. Germline CDR1 and CDR2: SGHDN and FVKESK. The CDR3 protein is CASSQTSDVGREQFF. As DNA, the CDR3 is TGTGCCAGCAGTCAAACTAGCGATGTAGGCCGTGAGCAGTTCTTC.

The V and J genes are TRBV19 and TRBJ1-3; D is ambiguous. Germline V gene data show CDR1 as LNHDA and CDR2 as SQIVND (reference sequence). The CDR3 contains 16 residues. V lost 9 bases and J 2 bases, leaving 20 bases between the germline ends. The chain's CDR3 is CARRWAPDETGNTIYF. CDR3 bases: TGTGCCAGAAGATGGGCCCCGGATGAGACTGGAAACACCATATATTTT.

The chain carries TRBV18 and TRBJ1-5, with 8 bases that match TRBD1. The V gene's germline CDR1 is KGHSH and CDR2 LQKENI. CDR3 length: 15 residues. V lost 4 bases to trimming and J lost 7 bases; unmatched junction nucleotides: 9. CDR3 residues: CASSLSDREGQPQHF. Written as DNA, the CDR3 is TGTGCCAGCTCACTTTCGGACAGGGAAGGGCAGCCCCAGCATTTT.

The rearrangement joins TRBV5-1 to TRBJ1-1; TRBD1 might be the D (5 bases). CDR1 and CDR2 from the germline V gene are SGHRS and YFSETQ. Trimming took off 6 bases at V and 6 bases at J, with 15 bases between the two ends. The CDR3 contains 13 residues. Written as DNA, the CDR3 is TGCGCCAGCACCTTCAGGGCAGGAGCTGAAGCTTTCTTT. As protein: CASTFRAGAEAFF.

The chain joins TRBV3-1 (or the pseudogene TRBV3-2) to TRBJ2-2; 7 bases agree with TRBD1. CDR1 is LGHDT and CDR2 is YNNKEL in the germline V gene (reference sequence). V dropped 3 bases and J dropped 6; count of bases not matched to a gene: 7. This CDR3 region has 15 residues. CDR3 amino acids: CASSHETGDPGELFF. In DNA form, the CDR3 reads TGTGCCAGCAGCCATGAAACAGGGGACCCCGGGGAGCTGTTTTTT.

V is TRBV19 and J is TRBJ2-3; D is unclear. Trimming removed 3 bases at V and 2 bases at J, with 18 bases between. This CDR3 is 17 amino acids long. CDR1 is LNHDA and CDR2 is SQIVND in the germline V gene (reference sequence). The CDR3, as DNA: TGTGCCAGTAGTATTCTCTCCCACCCCGCGAACACAGATACGCAGTATTTT. Translating it yields CASSILSHPANTDTQYF. Complete variable domain (other parts from reference TRBV19 and TRBJ2-3): DGGITQSPKYLFRKEGQNVTLSCEQNLNHDAMYWYRQDPGQGLRLIYYSQIVNDFQKGDIAEGYSVSREKKESFPLTVTSAQKNPTAFYLCASSILSHPANTDTQYFGPGTRLTVL.

This chain joins TRBV19 and TRBJ2-2; the match to TRBD2 covers 12 bases. The germline V gene encodes CDR1 LNHDA and CDR2 SQIVND (reference sequence). Unmatched junction bases numbered 9, after V lost 5 bases and J lost 8 bases. The CDR3 runs 16 residues. The CDR3 protein is CASSSPSGGAIGELFF. CDR3 nucleotide sequence: TGTGCCAGTAGTTCACCTAGCGGGGGGGCGATTGGGGAGCTGTTTTTT.

The rearrangement joins TRBV9 to TRBJ1-3; 7 positions match TRBD1. The CDR3 is 17 residues long. Trimming took 2 bases from V and 0 from J; bases not matched to a gene: 8. Germline V lookup: CDR1 SGDLS, CDR2 YYNGEE. The CDR3: CASSVHRGLSSGNTIYF. The CDR3 nucleotides are TGTGCCAGCAGCGTTCACAGGGGACTGAGCTCTGGAAACACCATATATTTT. Full variable domain (outside the CDR3, taken from reference TRBV9 and TRBJ1-3): DSGVTQTPKHLITATGQRVTLRCSPRSGDLSVYWYQQSLDQGLQFLIQYYNGEERAKGNILERFSAQQFPDLHSELNLSSLELGDSALYFCASSVHRGLSSGNTIYFGEGSWLTVV.

The J gene is TRBJ2-7, the V gene TRBV7-2; 7 bases align to TRBD1. Trimming removed 1 base from V and 4 bases from J; junction bases left unmatched: 10. Germline CDR1 reads SGHTA; CDR2 reads FQGNSA. The CDR3 sequence is 16 residues long. The chain's CDR3 is CASSLGQGPMLYEQYF. DNA for the CDR3: TGTGCCAGCAGCTTAGGACAGGGACCGATGTTGTACGAGCAGTACTTC. Complete variable domain (other parts from reference TRBV7-2 and TRBJ2-7): GAGVSQSPSNKVTEKGKDVELRCDPISGHTALYWYRQSLGQGLEFLIYFQGNSAPDKSGLPSDRFSAERTGGSVSTLTIQRTQQEDSAVYLCASSLGQGPMLYEQYFGPGTRLTVT.

The chain recombines TRBV5-4 with TRBJ1-1; 8 bases are a match to TRBD1. CDR1 and CDR2 (germline): SGHNT, YYREEE (reference sequence). The CDR3 is 15 residues long. V lost 0 bases, J lost 7 bases, and 8 bases stayed unmatched. CDR3 loop: CASSLGQGTGNEAFF. CDR3 bases: TGTGCCAGCAGCTTGGGACAGGGGACGGGTAATGAAGCTTTCTTT.

The chain links TRBV9 to TRBJ2-2; a possible D gene is TRBD2 (5 bases). The V end was cut by 3 bases, the J end by 6 bases, with 9 bases between. The CDR3 totals 13 residues. Germline loops: CDR1 SGDLS, CDR2 YYNGEE. The chain's CDR3 is CASSARTPGELFF. The DNA for the CDR3 is TGTGCCAGCAGCGCGAGGACTCCCGGGGAGCTGTTTTTT. The full variable domain, completed using reference TRBV9 and TRBJ2-2, is DSGVTQTPKHLITATGQRVTLRCSPRSGDLSVYWYQQSLDQGLQFLIQYYNGEERAKGNILERFSAQQFPDLHSELNLSSLELGDSALYFCASSARTPGELFFGEGSRLTVL.

The chain recombines TRBV7-9 with TRBJ1-2; 7 positions match TRBD1. CDR3 length: 16 amino acids. Losses at the gene ends were 6 bases for V and 0 bases for J; bases not matched to a gene: 10. Looked up from germline, CDR1 is SEHNR and CDR2 is FQNEAQ (reference sequence). CDR3 loop: CASSPPGQMTNYGYTF. In nucleotides, the CDR3 is TGTGCCAGCAGTCCTCCGGGACAGATGACTAACTATGGCTACACCTTC.

This chain uses TRBV4-3 with TRBJ1-4; no reliable D call. CDR1 is LGHNA, CDR2 YSLEER, per germline. V was trimmed by 0 bases and J by 0 bases, leaving 5 bases between them. CDR3 length: 15 residues. CDR3 protein: CASSQDRATNEKLFF. The CDR3 nucleotides are TGCGCCAGCAGCCAAGATCGGGCAACTAATGAAAAACTGTTTTTT.

This sequence joins TRBV7-2 and TRBJ2-3, with a tentative D call TRBD2 (6 bases). CDR1 SGHTA and CDR2 FQGNSA come from the germline V gene. V shed 2 bases and J shed 4 bases, with 13 bases lying between them. The CDR3 runs to 15 residues. For the CDR3, the DNA is TGTGCCAGCAGCTTAAGGTGGGGGGTGCCAGATACGCAGTATTTT. Its translation is CASSLRWGVPDTQYF.